This is a list of T cell receptor beta chains from one sample in a study of blood T cell repertoires in COVID-19. Sequencing was performed with immunoSEQ multiplex PCR; in TCRdb, only in-frame clones are kept and a portion is missing. Altogether 70,000 to 75,000 clones are present, just under 85% being singletons, with the ten largest covering about 30%. The sequenced sample consisted of peripheral blood. These receptors were collected from a man between 65 and 85 years old with acute or convalescent COVID-19. Both conserved end residues are trimmed from each CDR3. Not every row has a clone size; where given, it reads once, few, many or a size class.

TRBV5-1 | . | ASSLGGSAGYEQY
TRBV4-3 | . | ASSQDGNRDDYGYT
TRBV7-2 | . | ASSLGGGTSGRREQY
TRBV28 | . | ASSSPVGLTYEQY
TRBV28 | . | ASRWTGNYEQY
TRBV9 | . | ASSVAGSTQETQY
TRBV12-5 | . | ASSYRRYNEQF
TRBV18 | . | ASSPGLDTDTQY
TRBV6-5 | once | ASSYPGLAGGREQF
TRBV5-4 | once | ASSLSTGSTDTQY
TRBV19 | . | ASSIGRGPNEKLF
TRBV19 | . | ASSIGTGGRMGETQY
TRBV30 | . | AWRGQGNYGYT
TRBV19 | few | ASSIAQGYEQY